One T cell receptor (beta chain) is described in this entry. The antigen remains undetermined. One entry per CDR3 protein, called by TCRdb with MiXCR from the 5' RACE reads. The table records 350,000 to 450,000 distinct CDR3 sequences, 25% to 30% of them present only once. The sample comes from a study of CD8 T cells in ankylosing spondylitis. Study results and caveats: Researchers reportedly found disease-linked clones significantly enriched in matched ankylosing spondylitis synovial fluid. One TCR beta motif, made up of under ten highly homologous variants, appeared characteristic of ankylosing spondylitis blood.

The CDR3 has 16 residues. V was cut by 1 base and J by 4 bases, with 14 bases left in between. Germline CDR1 is SGHTA and CDR2 is FQGNSA. This chain uses TRBV7-2 with TRBJ2-1; D may be TRBD2 (6 bases). Sequencing was carried out using blood, either unsorted or a sorted T cell fraction (not recorded which). The sequence was collected from a male donor with ankylosing spondylitis. CDR3: CASSLGSGVLYNEQFF. CDR3 DNA: TGTGCCAGCAGCTTAGGTTCGGGAGTTTTATACAATGAGCAGTTCTTC.